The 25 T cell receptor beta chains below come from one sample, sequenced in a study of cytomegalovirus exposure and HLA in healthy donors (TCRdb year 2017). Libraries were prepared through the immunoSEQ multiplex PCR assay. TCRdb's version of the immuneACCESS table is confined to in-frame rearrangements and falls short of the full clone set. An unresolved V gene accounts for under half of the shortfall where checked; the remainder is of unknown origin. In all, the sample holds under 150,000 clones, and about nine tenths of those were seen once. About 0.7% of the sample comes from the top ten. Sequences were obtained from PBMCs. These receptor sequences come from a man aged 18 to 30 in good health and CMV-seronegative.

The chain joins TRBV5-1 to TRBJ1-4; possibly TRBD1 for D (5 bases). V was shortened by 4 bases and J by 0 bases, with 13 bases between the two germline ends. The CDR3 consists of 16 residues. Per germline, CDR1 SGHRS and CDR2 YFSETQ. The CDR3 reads CASSPGTFATNEKLFF. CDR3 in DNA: TGCGCCAGCAGCCCAGGGACTTTTGCAACTAATGAAAAACTGTTTTTT.

CDR3 residues: CAWGGLAGREETQYF. The CDR3 DNA is TGTGCCTGGGGGGGACTAGCGGGGAGAGAAGAGACCCAGTACTTC. The chain couples TRBV30 to TRBJ2-5; TRBD2 aligns across 13 bases. This CDR3 is built from 15 residues. V was pared by 5 bases and J by 3 bases, with 6 bases of the junction left unmatched. The germline CDR1 and CDR2 sequences are GTSNPN and SVGIG (reference sequence).

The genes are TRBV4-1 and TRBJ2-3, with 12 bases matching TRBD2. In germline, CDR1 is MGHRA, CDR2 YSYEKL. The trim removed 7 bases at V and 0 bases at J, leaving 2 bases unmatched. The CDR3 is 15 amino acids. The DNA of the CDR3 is TGCGCCAGCACGACTAGCGGGGGAAGCACAGATACGCAGTATTTT. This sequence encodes CASTTSGGSTDTQYF.

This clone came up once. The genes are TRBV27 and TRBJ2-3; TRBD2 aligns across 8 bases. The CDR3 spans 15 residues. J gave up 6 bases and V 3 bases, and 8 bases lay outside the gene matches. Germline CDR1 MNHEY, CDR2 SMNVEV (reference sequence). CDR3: CASSFQGTRVDTQYF. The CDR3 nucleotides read TGTGCCAGCAGTTTTCAGGGGACTAGAGTGGATACGCAGTATTTT.

DNA of the CDR3: TGTGCCAGCAGACCAGGGCGAAGCTCCTACAATGAGCAGTTCTTC. Protein: CASRPGRSSYNEQFF. The chain uses TRBV2 and TRBJ2-1, with TRBD1 as a possible D gene (5 bases). Trimming cost V 6 bases and J 0 bases, with 12 bases left between them. This CDR3 contains 15 residues. In germline, CDR1 is SNHLY, CDR2 FYNNEI.

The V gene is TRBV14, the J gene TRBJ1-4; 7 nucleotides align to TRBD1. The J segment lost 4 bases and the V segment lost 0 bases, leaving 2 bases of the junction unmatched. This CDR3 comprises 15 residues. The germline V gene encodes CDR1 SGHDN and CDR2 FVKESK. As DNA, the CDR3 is TGTGCCAGCAGCCAAGAGACAGGGCATAATGAAAAACTGTTTTTT. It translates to CASSQETGHNEKLFF.

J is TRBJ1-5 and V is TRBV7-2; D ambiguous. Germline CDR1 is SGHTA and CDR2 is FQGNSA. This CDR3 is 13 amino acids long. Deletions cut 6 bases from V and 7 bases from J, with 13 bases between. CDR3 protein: CASSPDIQQPQHF. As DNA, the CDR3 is TGTGCCAGCAGTCCAGACATACAGCAGCCCCAGCATTTT.

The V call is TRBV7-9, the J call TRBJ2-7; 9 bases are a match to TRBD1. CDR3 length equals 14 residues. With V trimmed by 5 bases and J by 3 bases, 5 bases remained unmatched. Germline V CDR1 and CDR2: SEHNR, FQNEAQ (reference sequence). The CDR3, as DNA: TGTGCCAGCAGCCCGGGACAGGGTTTCTACGAGCAGTACTTC. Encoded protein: CASSPGQGFYEQYF.

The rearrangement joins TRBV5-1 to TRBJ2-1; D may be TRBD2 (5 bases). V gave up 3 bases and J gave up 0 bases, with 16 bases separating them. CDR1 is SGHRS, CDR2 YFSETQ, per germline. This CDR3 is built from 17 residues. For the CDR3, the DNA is TGCGCCAGCAGCTCATTGTTTGGACTCAACTCCTACAATGAGCAGTTCTTC. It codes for CASSSLFGLNSYNEQFF. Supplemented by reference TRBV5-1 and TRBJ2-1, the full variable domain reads KAGVTQTPRYLIKTRGQQVTLSCSPISGHRSVSWYQQTPGQGLQFLFEYFSETQRNKGNFPGRFSGRQFSNSRSEMNVSTLELGDSALYLCASSSLFGLNSYNEQFFGPGTRLTVL.

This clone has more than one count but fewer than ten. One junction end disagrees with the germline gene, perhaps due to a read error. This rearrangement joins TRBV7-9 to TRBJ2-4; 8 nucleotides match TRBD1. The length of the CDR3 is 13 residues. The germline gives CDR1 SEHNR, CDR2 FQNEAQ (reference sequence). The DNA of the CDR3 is TGTGCCAGCAGCTTAGAAGGAGGCACAGGGGGATGTTTC. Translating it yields CASSLEGGTGGCF.

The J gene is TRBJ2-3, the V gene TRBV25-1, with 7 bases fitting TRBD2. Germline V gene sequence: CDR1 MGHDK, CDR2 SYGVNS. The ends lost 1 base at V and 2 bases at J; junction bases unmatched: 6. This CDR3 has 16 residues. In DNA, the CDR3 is TGTGCCAGCAGTGAATCCCCAGCGGGAATCACAGATACGCAGTATTTT. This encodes CASSESPAGITDTQYF.

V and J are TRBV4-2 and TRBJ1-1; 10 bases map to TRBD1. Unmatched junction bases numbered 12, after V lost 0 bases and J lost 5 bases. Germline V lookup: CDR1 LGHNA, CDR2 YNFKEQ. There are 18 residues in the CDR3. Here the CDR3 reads CASSQDPGTGASGTEAFF. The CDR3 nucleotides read TGTGCCAGCAGCCAAGATCCGGGGACAGGGGCCTCTGGAACTGAAGCTTTCTTT.

The CDR3: CASSTRGNQPQHF. In DNA, the CDR3 is TGTGCCAGCAGCACCCGGGGCAATCAGCCCCAGCATTTT. This rearrangement joins TRBV13 to TRBJ1-5; D is ambiguous. Germline CDR1 PRHDT, CDR2 FYEKMQ (reference sequence). V gave up 5 bases and J gave up 2 bases, with 7 bases separating them. The CDR3 extends over 13 amino acids.

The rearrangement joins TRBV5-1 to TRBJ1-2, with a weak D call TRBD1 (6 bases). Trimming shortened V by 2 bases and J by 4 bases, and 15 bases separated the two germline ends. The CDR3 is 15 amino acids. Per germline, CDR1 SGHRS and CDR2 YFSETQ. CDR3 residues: CASSLGGFRVYGYTF. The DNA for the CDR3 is TGCGCCAGCAGCTTAGGGGGATTTAGAGTCTATGGCTACACCTTC.

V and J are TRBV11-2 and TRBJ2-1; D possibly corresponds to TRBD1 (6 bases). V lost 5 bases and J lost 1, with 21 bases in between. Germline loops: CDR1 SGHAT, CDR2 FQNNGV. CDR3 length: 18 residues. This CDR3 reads CASSTIRGHLKSYNEQFF. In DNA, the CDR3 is TGTGCCAGCAGCACTATCAGGGGACACCTAAAATCCTACAATGAGCAGTTCTTC. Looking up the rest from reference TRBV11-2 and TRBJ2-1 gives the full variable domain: EAGVAQSPRYKIIEKRQSVAFWCNPISGHATLYWYQQILGQGPKLLIQFQNNGVVDDSQLPKDRFSAERLKGVDSTLKIQPAKLEDSAVYLCASSTIRGHLKSYNEQFFGPGTRLTVL.

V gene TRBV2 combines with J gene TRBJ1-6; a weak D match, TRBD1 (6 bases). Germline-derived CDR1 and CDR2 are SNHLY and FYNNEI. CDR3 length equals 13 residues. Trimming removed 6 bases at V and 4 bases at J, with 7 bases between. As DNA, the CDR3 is TGTGCCAGCAGGGACAGTTATAATTCACCCCTCCACTTT. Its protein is CASRDSYNSPLHF. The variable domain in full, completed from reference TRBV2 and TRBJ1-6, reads EPEVTQTPSHQVTQMGQEVILRCVPISNHLYFYWYRQILGQKVEFLVSFYNNEISEKSEIFDDQFSVERPDGSNFTLKIRSTKLEDSAMYFCASRDSYNSPLHFGNGTRLTVT.

The CDR3 sequence: CASSQGRGTSYFF. The DNA for the CDR3 is TGTGCCAGCAGCCAAGGCCGTGGGACTAGTTATTTCTTC. The rearrangement links TRBV14 to TRBJ2-1; 8 nucleotides match TRBD2. This CDR3 contains 13 residues. CDR1 is SGHDN and CDR2 is FVKESK in the germline V gene. The junction had 9 bases not matched to a gene; V was cut back by 1 base and J by 16 bases.

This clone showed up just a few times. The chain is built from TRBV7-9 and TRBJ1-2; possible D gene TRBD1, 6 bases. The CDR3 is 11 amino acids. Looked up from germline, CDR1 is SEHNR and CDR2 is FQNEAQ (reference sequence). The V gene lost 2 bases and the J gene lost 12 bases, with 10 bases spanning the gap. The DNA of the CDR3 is TGTGCCAGCAGCTTACAGGGGCCCCACACCTTC. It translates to CASSLQGPHTF.

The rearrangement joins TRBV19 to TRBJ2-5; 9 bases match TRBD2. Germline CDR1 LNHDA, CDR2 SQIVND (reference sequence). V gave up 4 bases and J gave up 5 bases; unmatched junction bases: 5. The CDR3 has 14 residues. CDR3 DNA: TGTGCCAGTAGTACGGGACTAGCTGGTGAGACCCAGTACTTC. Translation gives CASSTGLAGETQYF.

The CDR3 bases are TGTGCCAGTAGTTCCAGGGGGCGAGAGGATGAAAAACTGTTTTTT. It codes for CASSSRGREDEKLFF. This sequence joins TRBV19 and TRBJ1-4; TRBD1 agrees at 8 bases. Germline V gene sequence: CDR1 LNHDA, CDR2 SQIVND (reference sequence). There are 15 residues in the CDR3. The V gene end was trimmed by 5 bases and the J gene end by 6 bases; junction bases not matched to a gene: 8.

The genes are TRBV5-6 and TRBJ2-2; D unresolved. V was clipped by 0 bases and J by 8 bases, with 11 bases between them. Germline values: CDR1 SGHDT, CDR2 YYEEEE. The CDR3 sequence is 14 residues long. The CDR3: CASSLVFPRGELFF. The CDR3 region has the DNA TGTGCCAGCAGCTTGGTTTTCCCTCGGGGGGAGCTGTTTTTT.

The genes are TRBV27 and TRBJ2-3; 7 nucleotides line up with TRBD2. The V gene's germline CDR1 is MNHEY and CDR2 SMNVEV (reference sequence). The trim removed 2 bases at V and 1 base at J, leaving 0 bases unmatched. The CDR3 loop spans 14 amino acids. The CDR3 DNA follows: TGTGCCAGCAGTTTACGGGGGGGCACAGATACGCAGTATTTT. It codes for CASSLRGGTDTQYF.

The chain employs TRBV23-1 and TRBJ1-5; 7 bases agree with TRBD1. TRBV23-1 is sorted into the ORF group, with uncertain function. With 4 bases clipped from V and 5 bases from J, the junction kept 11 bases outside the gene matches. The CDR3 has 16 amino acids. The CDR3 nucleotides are TGCGCCAGCAGTCTTCCAGGGGGGACACGATATCAGCCCCAGCATTTT. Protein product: CASSLPGGTRYQPQHF.

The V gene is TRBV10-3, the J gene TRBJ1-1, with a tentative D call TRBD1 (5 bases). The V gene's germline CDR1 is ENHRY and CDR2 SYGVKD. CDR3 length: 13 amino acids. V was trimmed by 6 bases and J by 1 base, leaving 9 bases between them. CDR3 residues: CAIRGTGNTEAFF. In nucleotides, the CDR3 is TGTGCCATCAGAGGAACAGGGAACACTGAAGCTTTCTTT.

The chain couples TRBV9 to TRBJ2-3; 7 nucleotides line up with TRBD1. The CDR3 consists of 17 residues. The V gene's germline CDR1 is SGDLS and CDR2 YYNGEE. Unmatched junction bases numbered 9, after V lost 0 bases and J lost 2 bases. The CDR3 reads CASSVEAEGAITDTQYF. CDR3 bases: TGTGCCAGCAGCGTAGAGGCAGAGGGGGCGATCACAGATACGCAGTATTTT.